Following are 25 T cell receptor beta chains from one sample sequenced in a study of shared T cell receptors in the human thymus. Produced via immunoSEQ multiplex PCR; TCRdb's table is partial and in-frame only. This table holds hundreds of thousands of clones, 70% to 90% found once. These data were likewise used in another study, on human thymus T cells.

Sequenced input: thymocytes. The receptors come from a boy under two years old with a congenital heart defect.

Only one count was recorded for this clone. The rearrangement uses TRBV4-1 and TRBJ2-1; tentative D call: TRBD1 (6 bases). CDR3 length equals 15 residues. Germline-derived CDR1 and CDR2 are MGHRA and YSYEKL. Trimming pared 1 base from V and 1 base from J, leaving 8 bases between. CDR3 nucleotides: TGCGCCAGCAGCCAAGCAACAGGGTCCTACAATGAGCAGTTCTTC. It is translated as CASSQATGSYNEQFF.

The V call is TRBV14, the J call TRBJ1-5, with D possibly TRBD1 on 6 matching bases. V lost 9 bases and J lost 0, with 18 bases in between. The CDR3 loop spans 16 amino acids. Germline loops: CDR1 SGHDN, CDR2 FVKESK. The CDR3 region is CASNERDTFSNQPQHF. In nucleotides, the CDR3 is TGTGCCAGTAACGAACGGGACACCTTTAGCAATCAGCCCCAGCATTTT.

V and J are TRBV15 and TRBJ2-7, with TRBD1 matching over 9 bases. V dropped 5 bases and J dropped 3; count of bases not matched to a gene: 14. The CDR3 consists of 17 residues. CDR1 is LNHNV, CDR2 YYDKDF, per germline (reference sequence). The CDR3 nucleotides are TGTGCCACCAGCCCCCCAGGTCGGACAGGGGACTACTACGAGCAGTACTTC. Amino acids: CATSPPGRTGDYYEQYF.

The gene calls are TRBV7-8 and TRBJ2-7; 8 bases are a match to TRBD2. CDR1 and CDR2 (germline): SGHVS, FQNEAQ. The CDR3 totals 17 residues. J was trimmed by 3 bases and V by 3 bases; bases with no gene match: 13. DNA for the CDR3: TGTGCCAGCAGCTTTGCTCTTTTGCGGGAGGACGACTACGAGCAGTACTTC. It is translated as CASSFALLREDDYEQYF.

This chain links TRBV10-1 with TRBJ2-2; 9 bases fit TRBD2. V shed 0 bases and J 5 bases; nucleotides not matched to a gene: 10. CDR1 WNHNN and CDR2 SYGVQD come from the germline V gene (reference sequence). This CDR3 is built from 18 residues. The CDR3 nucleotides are TGCGCCAGCAGTGAGTCGGGTAGCGGGGGCCCGGGGACCGGGGAGCTGTTTTTT. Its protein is CASSESGSGGPGTGELFF.

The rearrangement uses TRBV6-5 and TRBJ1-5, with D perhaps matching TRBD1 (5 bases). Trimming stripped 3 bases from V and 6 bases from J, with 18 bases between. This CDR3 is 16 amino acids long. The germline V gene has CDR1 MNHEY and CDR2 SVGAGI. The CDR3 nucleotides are TGTGCCAGCAGTTATCGTCAATGCCAGGGCTGTCAGCCCCAGCATTTT. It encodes CASSYRQCQGCQPQHF.

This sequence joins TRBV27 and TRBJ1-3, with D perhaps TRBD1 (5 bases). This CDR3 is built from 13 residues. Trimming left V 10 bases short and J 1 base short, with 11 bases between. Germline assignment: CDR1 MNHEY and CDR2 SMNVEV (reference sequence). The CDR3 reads CATGDSSGNTIYF. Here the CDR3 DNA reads TGTGCCACCGGGGACTCATCTGGAAACACCATATATTTT.

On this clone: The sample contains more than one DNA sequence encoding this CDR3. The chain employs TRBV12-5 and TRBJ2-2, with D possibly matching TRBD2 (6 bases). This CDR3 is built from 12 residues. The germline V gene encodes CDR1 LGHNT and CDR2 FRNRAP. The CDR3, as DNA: TGTGCAAACCGTAGGGAGGCCGGGGAGCTGTTTTTT. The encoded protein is CANRREAGELFF.

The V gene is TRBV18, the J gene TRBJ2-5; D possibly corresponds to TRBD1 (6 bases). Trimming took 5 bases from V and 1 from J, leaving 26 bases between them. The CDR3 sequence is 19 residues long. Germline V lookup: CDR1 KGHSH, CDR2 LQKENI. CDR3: CASSSPGTPLGTPQETQYF. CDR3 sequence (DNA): TGTGCCAGCTCAAGTCCCGGGACACCACTGGGAACACCCCAAGAGACCCAGTACTTC.

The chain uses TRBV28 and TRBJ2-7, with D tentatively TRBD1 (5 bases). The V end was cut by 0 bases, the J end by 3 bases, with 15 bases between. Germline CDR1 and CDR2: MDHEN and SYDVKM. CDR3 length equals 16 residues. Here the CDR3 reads CASSLCPRVTCYEQYF. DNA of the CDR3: TGTGCCAGCAGTTTATGCCCCAGGGTTACCTGCTACGAGCAGTACTTC.

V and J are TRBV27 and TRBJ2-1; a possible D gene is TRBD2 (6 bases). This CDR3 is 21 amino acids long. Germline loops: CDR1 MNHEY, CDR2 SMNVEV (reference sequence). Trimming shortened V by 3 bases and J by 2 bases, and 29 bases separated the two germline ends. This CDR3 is CASSFCGPGQARGGAYNEQFF. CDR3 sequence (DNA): TGTGCCAGCAGTTTTTGTGGCCCGGGGCAGGCCCGGGGCGGGGCCTACAATGAGCAGTTCTTC.

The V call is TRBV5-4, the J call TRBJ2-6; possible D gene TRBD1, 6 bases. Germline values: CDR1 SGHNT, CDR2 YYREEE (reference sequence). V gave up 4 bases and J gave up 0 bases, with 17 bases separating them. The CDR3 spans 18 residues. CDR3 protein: CASSQRRDTYSGANVLTF. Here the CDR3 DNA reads TGTGCCAGCAGCCAACGCCGGGACACCTACTCTGGGGCCAACGTCCTGACTTTC.

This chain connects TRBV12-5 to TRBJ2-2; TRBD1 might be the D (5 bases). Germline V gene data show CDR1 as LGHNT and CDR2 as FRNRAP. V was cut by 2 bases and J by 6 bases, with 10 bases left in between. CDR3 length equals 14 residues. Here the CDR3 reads CASGLQGIAGELFF. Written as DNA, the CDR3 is TGTGCTAGTGGTTTGCAGGGAATCGCCGGGGAGCTGTTTTTT.

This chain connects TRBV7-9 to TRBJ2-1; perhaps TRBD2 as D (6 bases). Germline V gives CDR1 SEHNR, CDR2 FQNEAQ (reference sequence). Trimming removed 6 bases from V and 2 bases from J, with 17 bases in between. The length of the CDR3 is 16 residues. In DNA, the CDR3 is TGTGCCAGCAGTCCCCCTGATAGCGGAGCCTACAATGAGCAGTTCTTC. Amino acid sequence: CASSPPDSGAYNEQFF.

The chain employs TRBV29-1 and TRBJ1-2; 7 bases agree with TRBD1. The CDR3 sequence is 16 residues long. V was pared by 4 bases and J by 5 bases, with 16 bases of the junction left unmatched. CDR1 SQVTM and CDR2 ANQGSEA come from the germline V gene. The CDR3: CSVVESRGGVGYGYTF. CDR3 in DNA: TGCAGCGTTGTGGAATCTCGAGGGGGCGTCGGGTATGGCTACACCTTC.

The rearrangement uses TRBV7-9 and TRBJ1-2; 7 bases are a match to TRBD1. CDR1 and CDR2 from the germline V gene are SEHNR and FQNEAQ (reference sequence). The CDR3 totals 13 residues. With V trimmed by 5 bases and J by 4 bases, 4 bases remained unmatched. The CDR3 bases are TGTGCCAGCAGCCCGGACAGGCTCTATGGCTACACCTTC. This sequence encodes CASSPDRLYGYTF.

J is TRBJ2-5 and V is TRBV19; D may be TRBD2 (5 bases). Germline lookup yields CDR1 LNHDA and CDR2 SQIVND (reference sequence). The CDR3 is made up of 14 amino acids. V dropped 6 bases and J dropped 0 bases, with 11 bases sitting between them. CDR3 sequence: CASRNTGNQETQYF. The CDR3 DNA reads TGTGCCAGTAGAAACACGGGGAACCAAGAGACCCAGTACTTC. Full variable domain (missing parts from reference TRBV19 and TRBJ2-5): DGGITQSPKYLFRKEGQNVTLSCEQNLNHDAMYWYRQDPGQGLRLIYYSQIVNDFQKGDIAEGYSVSREKKESFPLTVTSAQKNPTAFYLCASRNTGNQETQYFGPGTRLLVL.

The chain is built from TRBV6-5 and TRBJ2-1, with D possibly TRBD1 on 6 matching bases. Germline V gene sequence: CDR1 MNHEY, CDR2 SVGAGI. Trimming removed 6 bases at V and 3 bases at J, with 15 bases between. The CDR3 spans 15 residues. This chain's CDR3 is CASRPRTAGYNEQFF. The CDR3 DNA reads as TGTGCCAGCAGACCACGGACAGCCGGCTACAATGAGCAGTTCTTC.

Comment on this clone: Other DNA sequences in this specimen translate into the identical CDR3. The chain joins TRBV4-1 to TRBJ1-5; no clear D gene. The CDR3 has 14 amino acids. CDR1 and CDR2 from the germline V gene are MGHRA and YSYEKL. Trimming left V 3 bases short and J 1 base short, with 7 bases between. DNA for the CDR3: TGCGCCAGCAGCCAGGGCGGGAGCAATCAGCCCCAGCATTTT. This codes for CASSQGGSNQPQHF.

DNA of the CDR3: TGTGCCAGCAGCTTGAGGACAGGGAATAATGGCTACACCTTC. It yields the protein CASSLRTGNNGYTF. The V and J genes are TRBV5-6 and TRBJ1-2; 8 nucleotides agree with TRBD1. V shed 1 base and J 6 bases; nucleotides not matched to a gene: 5. This CDR3 region has 14 residues. CDR1 SGHDT and CDR2 YYEEEE come from the germline V gene.

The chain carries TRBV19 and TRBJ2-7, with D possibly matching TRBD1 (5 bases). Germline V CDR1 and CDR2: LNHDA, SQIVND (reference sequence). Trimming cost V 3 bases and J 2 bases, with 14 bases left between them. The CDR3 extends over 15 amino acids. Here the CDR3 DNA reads TGTGCCAGTAGTATCCGGGCCCAGGGCACCTACGAGCAGTACTTC. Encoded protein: CASSIRAQGTYEQYF.

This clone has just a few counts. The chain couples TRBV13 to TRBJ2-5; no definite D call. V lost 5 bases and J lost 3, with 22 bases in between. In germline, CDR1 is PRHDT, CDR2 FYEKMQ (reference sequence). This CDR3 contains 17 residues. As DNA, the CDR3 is TGTGCCAGCAGCGAATCTCACGGCCTGGGCTTAGAAGAGACCCAGTACTTC. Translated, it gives CASSESHGLGLEETQYF.

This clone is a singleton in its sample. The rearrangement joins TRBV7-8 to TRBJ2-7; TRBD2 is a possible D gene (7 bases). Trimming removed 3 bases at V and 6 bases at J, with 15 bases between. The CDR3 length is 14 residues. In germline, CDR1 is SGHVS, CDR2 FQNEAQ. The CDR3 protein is CASSLWGGVREQYF. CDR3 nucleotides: TGTGCCAGCAGCTTGTGGGGGGGCGTTCGCGAGCAGTACTTC.

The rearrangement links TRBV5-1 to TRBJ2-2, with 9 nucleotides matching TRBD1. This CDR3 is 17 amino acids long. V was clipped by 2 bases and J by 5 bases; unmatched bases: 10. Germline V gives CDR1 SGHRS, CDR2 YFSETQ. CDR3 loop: CASSFLDRDRVTGELFF. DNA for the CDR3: TGCGCCAGCAGCTTTCTCGACCGGGACAGGGTAACCGGGGAGCTGTTTTTT.

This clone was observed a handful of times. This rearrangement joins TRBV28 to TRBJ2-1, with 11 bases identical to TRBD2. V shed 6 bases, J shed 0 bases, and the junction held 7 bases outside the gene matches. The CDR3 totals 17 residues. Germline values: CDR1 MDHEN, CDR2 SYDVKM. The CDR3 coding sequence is TGTGCCAGCAGCGGACTAGCGGGCCAGAGCTCCTACAATGAGCAGTTCTTC. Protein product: CASSGLAGQSSYNEQFF.